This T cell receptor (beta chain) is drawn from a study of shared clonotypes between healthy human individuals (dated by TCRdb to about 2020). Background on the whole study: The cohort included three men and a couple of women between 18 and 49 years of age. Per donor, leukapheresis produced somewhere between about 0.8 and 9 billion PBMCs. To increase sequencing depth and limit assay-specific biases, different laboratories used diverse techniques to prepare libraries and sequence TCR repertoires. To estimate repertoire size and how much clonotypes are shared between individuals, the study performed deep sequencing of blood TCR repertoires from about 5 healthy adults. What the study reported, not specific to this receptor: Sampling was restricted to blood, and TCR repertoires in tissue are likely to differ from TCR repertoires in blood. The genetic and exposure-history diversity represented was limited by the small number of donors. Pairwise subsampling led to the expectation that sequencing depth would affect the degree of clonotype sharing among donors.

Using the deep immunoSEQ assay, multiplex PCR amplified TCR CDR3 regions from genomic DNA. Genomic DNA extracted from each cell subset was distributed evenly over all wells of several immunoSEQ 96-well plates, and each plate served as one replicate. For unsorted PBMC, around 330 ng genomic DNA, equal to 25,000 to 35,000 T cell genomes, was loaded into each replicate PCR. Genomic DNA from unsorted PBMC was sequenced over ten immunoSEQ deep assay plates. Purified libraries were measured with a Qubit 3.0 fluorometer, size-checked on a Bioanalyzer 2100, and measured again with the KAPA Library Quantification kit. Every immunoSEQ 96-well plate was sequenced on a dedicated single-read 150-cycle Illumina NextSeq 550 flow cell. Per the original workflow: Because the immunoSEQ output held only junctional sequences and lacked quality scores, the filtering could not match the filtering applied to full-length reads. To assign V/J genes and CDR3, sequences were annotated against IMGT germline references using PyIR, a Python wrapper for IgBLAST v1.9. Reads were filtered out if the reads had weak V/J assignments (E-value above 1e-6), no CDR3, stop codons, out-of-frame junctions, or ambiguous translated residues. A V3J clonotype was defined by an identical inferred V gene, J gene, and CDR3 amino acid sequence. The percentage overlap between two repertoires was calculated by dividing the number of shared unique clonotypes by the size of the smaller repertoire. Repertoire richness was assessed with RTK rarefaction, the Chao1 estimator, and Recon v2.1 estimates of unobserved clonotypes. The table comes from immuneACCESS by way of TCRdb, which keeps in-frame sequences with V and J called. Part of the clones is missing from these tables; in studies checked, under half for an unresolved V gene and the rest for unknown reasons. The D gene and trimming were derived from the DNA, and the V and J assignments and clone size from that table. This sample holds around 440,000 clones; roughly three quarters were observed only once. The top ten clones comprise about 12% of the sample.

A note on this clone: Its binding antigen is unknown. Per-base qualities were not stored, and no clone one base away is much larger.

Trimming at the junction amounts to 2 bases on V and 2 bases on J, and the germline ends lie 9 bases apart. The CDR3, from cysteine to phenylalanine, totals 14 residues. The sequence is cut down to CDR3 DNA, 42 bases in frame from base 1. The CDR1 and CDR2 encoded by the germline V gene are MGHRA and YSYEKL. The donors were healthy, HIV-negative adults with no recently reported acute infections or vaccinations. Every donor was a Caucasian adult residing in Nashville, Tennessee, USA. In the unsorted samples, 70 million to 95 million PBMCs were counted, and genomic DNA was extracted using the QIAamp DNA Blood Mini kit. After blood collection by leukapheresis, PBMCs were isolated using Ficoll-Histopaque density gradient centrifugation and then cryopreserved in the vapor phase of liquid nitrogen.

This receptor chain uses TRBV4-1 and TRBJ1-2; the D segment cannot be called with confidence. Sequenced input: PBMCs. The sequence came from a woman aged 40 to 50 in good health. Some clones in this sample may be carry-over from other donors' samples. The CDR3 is CASSQTGPNYGYTF. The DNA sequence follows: TGCGCCAGCAGCCAAACCGGGCCCAACTATGGCTACACCTTC.